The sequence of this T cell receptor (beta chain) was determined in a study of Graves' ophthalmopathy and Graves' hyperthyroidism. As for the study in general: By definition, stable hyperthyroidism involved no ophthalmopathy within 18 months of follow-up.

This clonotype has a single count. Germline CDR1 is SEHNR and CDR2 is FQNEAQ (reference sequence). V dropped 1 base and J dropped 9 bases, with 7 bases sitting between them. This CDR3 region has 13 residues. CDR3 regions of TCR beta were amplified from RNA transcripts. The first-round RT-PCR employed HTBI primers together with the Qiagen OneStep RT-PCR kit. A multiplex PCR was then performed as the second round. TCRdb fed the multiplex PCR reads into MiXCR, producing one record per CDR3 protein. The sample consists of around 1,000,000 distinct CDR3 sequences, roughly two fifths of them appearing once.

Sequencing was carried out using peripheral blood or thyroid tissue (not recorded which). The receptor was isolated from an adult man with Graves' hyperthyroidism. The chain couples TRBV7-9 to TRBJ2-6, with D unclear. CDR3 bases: TGTGCCAGCAGCTTAGGCGGAGTCAACGTCCTGACTTTC. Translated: CASSLGGVNVLTF.